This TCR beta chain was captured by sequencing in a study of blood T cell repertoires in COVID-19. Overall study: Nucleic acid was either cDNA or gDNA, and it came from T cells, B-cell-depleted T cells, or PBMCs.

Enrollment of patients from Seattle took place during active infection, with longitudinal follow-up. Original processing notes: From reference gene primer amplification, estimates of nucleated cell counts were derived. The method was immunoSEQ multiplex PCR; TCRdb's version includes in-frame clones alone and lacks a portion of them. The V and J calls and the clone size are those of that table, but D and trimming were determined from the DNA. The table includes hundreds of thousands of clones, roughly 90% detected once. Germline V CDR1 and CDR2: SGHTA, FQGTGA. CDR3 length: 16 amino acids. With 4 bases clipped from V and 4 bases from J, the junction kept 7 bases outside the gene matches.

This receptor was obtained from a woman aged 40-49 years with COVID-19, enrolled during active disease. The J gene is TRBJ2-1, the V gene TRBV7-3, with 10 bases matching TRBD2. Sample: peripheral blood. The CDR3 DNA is TGTGCCAGCAGCTCGAAAGCGGGGGGGCCGTACAATGAGCAGTTCTTC. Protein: CASSSKAGGPYNEQFF.